This is a list of T cell receptor beta chains from one sample in a study of blood T cell repertoires in COVID-19. Produced via immunoSEQ multiplex PCR; TCRdb's table is partial and in-frame only. The repertoire holds roughly 200,000 clones, with around 90% as singletons. Sequencing was done on a sample of peripheral blood. Receptors were obtained from a man aged 40-55 years with acute or convalescent COVID-19. CDR3s include the opening cysteine and the closing phenylalanine or tryptophan. D genes are given only for firm matches. Size is omitted from some rows. Given values are once, few, many or a class for expanded clones.

size: -
J: TRBJ2-3
D: TRBD2
V: TRBV7-8
DNA: TGTGCCAGCAGCCGTCCGACTAGCCGCAGCACAGATACGCAGTATTTT
CDR3: CASSRPTSRSTDTQYF

size: -
J: TRBJ1-1
D: -
V: TRBV6-4
DNA: TGTGCCAGCAGTCAGACAGTGAACACTGAAGCTTTCTTT
CDR3: CASSQTVNTEAFF

size: -
J: TRBJ1-4
D: TRBD1
V: TRBV11-2
DNA: TGTGCCAGCAGCTTGCAACAGGGGGCGCGGGAAAAACTGTTTTTT
CDR3: CASSLQQGAREKLFF

size: once
J: TRBJ1-2
D: -
V: TRBV27
DNA: TGTGCCAGCAGTTTATCGAGGGGGAGCTATGGCTACACCTTC
CDR3: CASSLSRGSYGYTF

size: once
J: TRBJ1-2
D: TRBD1
V: TRBV5-1
DNA: TGCGCCAGCAGCCGGGGACAGGGGGCAGCCCACTATGGCTACACCTTC
CDR3: CASSRGQGAAHYGYTF

size: -
J: TRBJ1-1
D: TRBD1
V: TRBV9
DNA: TGTGCCAGCAGCGTAGTTTATGGGACAGGGGGCTTGAACACTGAAGCTTTCTTT
CDR3: CASSVVYGTGGLNTEAFF

size: -
J: TRBJ1-1
D: TRBD1
V: TRBV19
DNA: TGTGCCAGTAGTGCCGGGGACAGCACTGAAGCTTTCTTT
CDR3: CASSAGDSTEAFF

size: -
J: TRBJ2-2
D: TRBD2
V: TRBV6-5
DNA: TGTGCCAGCAGTTACTCGTTCGGACTAGCTGACGGGGAGCTGTTTTTT
CDR3: CASSYSFGLADGELFF

size: -
J: TRBJ1-3
D: TRBD1
V: TRBV28
DNA: TGTGCCAGCAGTCACACCGGACAGGGGCTCACTGGAAACACCATATATTTT
CDR3: CASSHTGQGLTGNTIYF

size: -
J: TRBJ2-4
D: -
V: TRBV28
DNA: TGTGCCAGCAAAGGGGCGTTGAACAAAAACATTCAGTACTTC
CDR3: CASKGALNKNIQYF

size: -
J: TRBJ1-6
D: -
V: TRBV7-8
DNA: TGTGCCAGCAGCTTAGTTCGGAAGGAGGCGGAGGATCCGAGGTCACCCCTCCACTTT
CDR3: CASSLVRKEAEDPRSPLHF